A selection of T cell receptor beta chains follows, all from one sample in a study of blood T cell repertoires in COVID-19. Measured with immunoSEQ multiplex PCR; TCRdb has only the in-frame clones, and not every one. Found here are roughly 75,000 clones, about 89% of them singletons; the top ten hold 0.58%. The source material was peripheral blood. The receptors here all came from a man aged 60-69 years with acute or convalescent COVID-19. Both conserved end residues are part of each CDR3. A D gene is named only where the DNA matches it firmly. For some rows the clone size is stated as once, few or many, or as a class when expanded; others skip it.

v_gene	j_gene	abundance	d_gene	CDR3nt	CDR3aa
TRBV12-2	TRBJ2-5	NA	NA	TGTGCAAGTCGCCCCCCTACCCTGCCCCAGTACTTC	CASRPPTLPQYF
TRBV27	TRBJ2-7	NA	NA	TGTGCCAGCAGTTTTTCCGGGGGGCCCTACGAGCAGTACTTC	CASSFSGGPYEQYF
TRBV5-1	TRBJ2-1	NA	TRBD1	TGCGCCAGCAGCGATCGGGACAGGGGGGCTAACAATGAGCAGTTCTTC	CASSDRDRGANNEQFF
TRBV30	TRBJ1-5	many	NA	TGTGCCTGGAGTATTGAGGGCAATCAGCCCCAGCATTTT	CAWSIEGNQPQHF
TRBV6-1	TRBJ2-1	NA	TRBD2	TGTGCCAGCAGTGAACGAGGACTAGCGGGAGGGCGAAATGAGCAGTTCTTC	CASSERGLAGGRNEQFF
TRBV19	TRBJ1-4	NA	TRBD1	TGTGCCAGTAGTCCGGGACAGGGTATTGAAAAACTGTTTTTT	CASSPGQGIEKLFF
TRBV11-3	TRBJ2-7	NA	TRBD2	TGTGCCAGCAGCTTAGATCCTAGCGGGAGCCTTCCCTACGAGCAGTACTTC	CASSLDPSGSLPYEQYF
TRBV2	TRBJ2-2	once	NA	TGTGCCAGCAGGGTCACAGATACCGGGGAGCTGTTTTTT	CASRVTDTGELFF
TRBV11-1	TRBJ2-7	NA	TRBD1	TGTGCCAGCAGCTCATCCGGGACAGGAGTCTACGAGCAGTACTTC	CASSSSGTGVYEQYF
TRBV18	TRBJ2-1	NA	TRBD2	TGTGCCAGCTCCCTTTTAGGGATAGGCGGGAGCAATGAGCAGTTCTTC	CASSLLGIGGSNEQFF
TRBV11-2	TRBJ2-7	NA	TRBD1	TGTGCCAGCAGCTTAGTTCCAGGGGGCGACGAGCAGTACTTC	CASSLVPGGDEQYF
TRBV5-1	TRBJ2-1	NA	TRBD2	TGCGCCAGCAGCTTGGCGACTAGCGGGAAGTACAATGAGCAGTTCTTC	CASSLATSGKYNEQFF
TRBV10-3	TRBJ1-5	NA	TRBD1	TGTGCCATCAGTGACCCGAAGACAGGGGATCAGCCCCAGCATTTT	CAISDPKTGDQPQHF
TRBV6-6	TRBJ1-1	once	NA	TGTGCCAGCAGTCTCAGGAACACTGAAGCTTTCTTT	CASSLRNTEAFF
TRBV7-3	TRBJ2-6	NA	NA	TGTGCCAGCAGCTTCCGAGGAGGGGAAGGCTCTGGGGCCAACGTCCTGACTTTC	CASSFRGGEGSGANVLTF
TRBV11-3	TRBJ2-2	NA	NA	TGTGCCAGCAGCCCTAGACGGAACTCCCGGGAGCTGTTTTTT	CASSPRRNSRELFF
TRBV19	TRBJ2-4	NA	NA	TGTGCCAGTAGTGTTAGCGGACCAAACATTCAGTACTTC	CASSVSGPNIQYF
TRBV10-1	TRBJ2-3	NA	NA	TGCGCCAGCAGTGATCCAGGCACAGATACGCAGTATTTT	CASSDPGTDTQYF